The clone carrying this T cell receptor beta chain was detected only a few times. The data were obtained in a study of OX40 agonist ivuxolimab in advanced cancers. The wider study: Dose-escalation subjects each had hepatocellular carcinoma, melanoma, renal cell or head and neck cancer.

Sequencing used immunoSEQ multiplex PCR; TCRdb keeps in-frame clones, though not all of them. This sample has 70,000 to 95,000 clones, with roughly nine tenths found just once. The CDR3 is 17 amino acids. Germline V gene lookup returns CDR1 LGHNT and CDR2 FRNRAP. V lost 1 base and J 3 bases, leaving 19 bases between the germline ends. The sequence was collected from an adult with an advanced solid tumor such as melanoma, head and neck, liver or kidney cancer. The sample was CD4+ or CD8+ T cells sorted from blood, taken in a trial of the OX40 agonist ivuxolimab. The chain joins TRBV12-5 to TRBJ2-7, with a possible D match to TRBD2 (6 bases). CDR3 bases: TGTGCTAGTGGTTTGGACCTAACAGTCGGAGCGGGCTACGAGCAGTACTTC. This translates into CASGLDLTVGAGYEQYF.